This T cell receptor (beta chain) was sequenced for a study of PD-L1 blockade in urothelial cancer listed by TCRdb under 2017. About the investigation overall: All patients started therapy around 2014 and received atezolizumab 1,200 mg intravenously every 3 weeks. Patients had an ECOG performance status of 0 or 1 and had received between 0 and 3 prior chemotherapy regimens. Blood samples were analyzed at 3 weeks after treatment start (second dose) and at 6 weeks after treatment start. TCR sequencing covered pretreatment tumor samples and matched, serially collected peripheral blood taken before and after atezolizumab treatment. About 90% of the roughly 29 patients were identified as males with urothelial cancer of bladder origin, and a prior smoking history was reported by 18 of 29 patients. Under 30 patients had pretreatment blood TCR-seq, about 24 had at least one posttreatment blood collection, and about 24 had tumor TCR-seq. Blood samples gave a median of around 140,000 T cells and tens of thousands of unique TCRs, with a median clonality of 0.080. In the same patients, whole exome sequencing and RNA sequencing of pretreatment tumors were performed in addition to TCR sequencing. Somatic, immune and clinical correlates of response to PD-L1 blockade with atezolizumab in urothelial cancer were the focus of an exploratory multi-omic analysis. Fewer than ten patients reached durable clinical benefit, while 15 to 25 patients did not. Durable clinical benefit meant progression-free survival longer than 6 months, and TCR features were also tested against progression-free and overall survival. General study outcomes and caveats: Because the sample size was small (n ≈ 27) and many exploratory analyses were performed, the results are intended to be hypothesis-generating. Among patients with durable benefit, tumor-associated TCR clones showed greater expansion in peripheral blood 3 weeks after treatment started (n of about 20, p = 0.022). A pretreatment peripheral blood TCR clonality below the median was linked to improved progression-free and overall survival.

Comment on this clone: It lacks a known antigen. One base away there is no much larger clone; base qualities are not given.

To estimate absolute template abundance from read counts, synthetic TCR analog templates were spiked into each PCR. The immunoSEQ assay was used to amplify TCRbeta CDR3 regions from genomic DNA with bias-controlled V and J gene primers. Sequencing of rearranged TCRbeta segments was performed at approximately 20X coverage. In the paper's pipeline: Sequencing errors were corrected by clustering, and CDR3s were annotated against IMGT so that V, D and J genes could be assigned. Downstream analyses used only productive TCRbeta rearrangements and left out out-of-frame or stop-codon sequences. Clonality was computed as one minus Shannon entropy normalized by the log of the number of unique productive sequences. Clones differing between time points or between blood and tumor were identified using Fisher's exact test with Benjamini-Hochberg correction, with an adjusted p below 0.01 applied as the threshold. The source is immuneACCESS, and TCRdb retained only in-frame sequences with V and J called. Part of the clones is not carried over; for the studies checked, unresolved V genes explain less than half of this, and the remainder is unexplained. The D gene and trimming were derived from the DNA, and the V and J assignments and clone size from that table. A total of approximately 100,000 clones appear in this sample, about 85% of them only once. Clones ranked in the top ten supply 2.4% of the sample.

The cohort comprised roughly 30 patients with locally advanced or metastatic urothelial carcinoma treated at Memorial Sloan Kettering on a trial protocol. Peripheral blood mononuclear cells were collected pretreatment and during treatment, with between 1 and 8 total time points obtained per patient. The Qiagen DNeasy Blood extraction kit was used to purify genomic DNA from total PBMCs and tumor samples. Collected pretreatment and during treatment, PBMCs were isolated and stored as previously described. Its CDR3 holds 14 amino acids, cysteine through phenylalanine. Of the read, only the CDR3 DNA is kept; its 42 bases are in frame from base 1. The germline V gene yields KGHSH for CDR1 and LQKENI for CDR2. V ends up 4 bases short and J 4 bases short, with an unmatched junction base count of 3.

The chain was built from TRBV18 and TRBJ1-4, with 7 middle bases fitting TRBD1. This clonotype was sampled from a man aged 45-65 years with urothelial cancer. The sequenced sample was PBMCs, obtained around atezolizumab (anti-PD-L1) treatment. The CDR3 protein is CASSQGTVNEKLFF. The sequence in DNA is TGTGCCAGCTCACAAGGGACAGTTAATGAAAAACTGTTTTTT.